This is a list of T cell receptor beta chains from one sample in a study of beta chain features in type 1 diabetes. TCRdb's table, derived via immunoSEQ multiplex PCR, lists solely in-frame clones and lacks some. The repertoire includes fewer than 350,000 clones, about 20% of them detected once, and approximately 0.046% sits in the top ten. Sequencing used naive CD4+ T cells from blood. These receptors all stem from a woman aged 18 to 35 in good health. The CDR3 runs from the conserved cysteine through the conserved F or W. The D gene is left open where the match is weak. Clone size is stated in some rows and not others, as once, few, many or a class when expanded.

D	J	size	V	CDR3	DNA
TRBD2	TRBJ2-2	NA	TRBV5-1	CASSPGRGPRTGELFF	TGCGCCAGCAGCCCTGGGAGGGGCCCAAGAACCGGGGAGCTGTTTTTT
TRBD1	TRBJ2-3	few	TRBV2	CASSVRGRADTQYF	TGTGCCAGCAGCGTGAGGGGGCGAGCAGATACGCAGTATTTT
NA	TRBJ2-1	few	TRBV2	CASSTGLGEQFF	TGTGCCAGCAGCACAGGGTTAGGTGAGCAGTTCTTC
TRBD1	TRBJ2-1	NA	TRBV7-9	CASSFRKGQGYNEQFF	TGTGCCAGCAGCTTCCGGAAGGGACAGGGGTACAATGAGCAGTTCTTC
NA	TRBJ1-2	NA	TRBV5-1	CASSLGGGDYGYTF	TGCGCCAGCAGCTTGGGGGGAGGCGACTATGGCTACACCTTC
NA	TRBJ1-1	few	TRBV6-1	CASSDSGVGTEAFF	TGTGCCAGCAGTGACTCAGGGGTGGGGACTGAAGCTTTCTTT
NA	TRBJ2-7	few	TRBV25-1	CASSPVVPQGNEQYF	TGTGCCAGCAGCCCAGTGGTCCCCCAGGGTAACGAGCAGTACTTC
TRBD1	TRBJ1-1	NA	TRBV18	CASSPQDRGLGEAFF	TGTGCCAGCTCACCACAGGACAGGGGGTTGGGAGAAGCTTTCTTT
TRBD1	TRBJ2-4	NA	TRBV9	CASSVGDRAGDAQYF	TGTGCCAGCAGCGTAGGGGACAGGGCCGGGGACGCTCAGTACTTC
TRBD1	TRBJ1-2	NA	TRBV30	CAWSWTGTYGYTF	TGTGCCTGGAGTTGGACAGGGACTTATGGCTACACCTTC
NA	TRBJ2-1	NA	TRBV2	CASSGVSSANEQFF	TGTGCCAGCAGCGGGGTCTCTTCCGCTAATGAGCAGTTCTTC
NA	TRBJ2-2	few	TRBV7-9	CASMISPNTGELFF	TGTGCCAGCATGATTAGCCCTAACACCGGGGAGCTGTTTTTT
NA	TRBJ2-7	NA	TRBV5-1	CASSLTVYEQYF	TGCGCCAGCAGCTTGACGGTTTACGAGCAGTACTTC
NA	TRBJ1-1	NA	TRBV6-5	CASTPAAGQRSFF	TGTGCCAGCACCCCAGCGGCGGGTCAGAGATCTTTCTTT
NA	TRBJ2-3	NA	TRBV4-2	CASSQDELRDTQYF	TGTGCCAGCAGCCAAGATGAGTTAAGAGATACGCAGTATTTT
TRBD1	TRBJ1-2	NA	TRBV30	CARDRGDNYGYTF	TGTGCCCGCGACAGGGGAGACAACTATGGCTACACCTTC
TRBD1	TRBJ2-4	few	TRBV12-5	CASGLVIGRGNIQYF	TGTGCTAGTGGTTTGGTAATCGGCAGGGGGAACATTCAGTACTTC
NA	TRBJ1-2	few	TRBV6-5	CASSSGAHSNGYTF	TGTGCCAGCAGTTCTGGGGCGCATTCAAATGGCTACACCTTC
NA	TRBJ2-7	NA	TRBV7-9	CASSFVGDEQYF	TGTGCCAGCAGCTTTGTAGGGGACGAGCAGTACTTC
TRBD1	TRBJ1-4	few	TRBV4-2	CASSRETGNNEKLFF	TGTGCCAGCAGCCGAGAGACAGGGAATAATGAAAAACTGTTTTTT
NA	TRBJ1-1	NA	TRBV19	CASSIDRGTTEAFF	TGTGCCAGTAGTATAGATCGCGGCACTACTGAAGCTTTCTTT
NA	TRBJ1-1	few	TRBV11-2	CASSLGQNTEAFF	TGTGCCAGCAGCCTTGGACAGAACACTGAAGCTTTCTTT
TRBD2	TRBJ2-7	few	TRBV29-1	CSVRGVLYEQYF	TGCAGCGTTCGGGGGGTACTTTACGAGCAGTACTTC
TRBD1	TRBJ2-7	few	TRBV18	CASSPGTGEDEQYF	TGTGCCAGCTCACCAGGGACAGGGGAAGACGAGCAGTACTTC
NA	TRBJ1-3	few	TRBV2	CASSVQGNSGNTIYF	TGTGCCAGCAGTGTGCAGGGGAACTCTGGAAACACCATATATTTT
NA	TRBJ1-2	few	TRBV19	CATYGTSFYGYTF	TGTGCCACCTACGGGACAAGTTTCTATGGCTACACCTTC
TRBD2	TRBJ2-1	NA	TRBV30	CARAGGNNEQFF	TGTGCCCGAGCGGGGGGGAACAATGAGCAGTTCTTC
NA	TRBJ1-5	few	TRBV7-9	CASSLTAGNQPQHF	TGTGCCAGCAGCTTGACAGCAGGCAATCAGCCCCAGCATTTT
TRBD2	TRBJ2-7	NA	TRBV5-5	CASSLYMAAGGTYEQYF	TGTGCCAGCAGCCTCTATATGGCGGCGGGAGGGACCTACGAGCAGTACTTC
TRBD2	TRBJ2-1	few	TRBV9	CASSVEGLAGLEQFF	TGTGCCAGCAGCGTAGAAGGACTAGCGGGACTCGAGCAGTTCTTC
TRBD1	TRBJ1-5	NA	TRBV18	CASSPETGTQPQHF	TGTGCCAGCTCGCCAGAGACAGGGACTCAGCCCCAGCATTTT
NA	TRBJ2-7	few	TRBV18	CASSPDIQITYEQYF	TGTGCCAGCTCACCAGATATACAGATCACCTACGAGCAGTACTTC
NA	TRBJ1-1	few	TRBV30	CAWQGGNTEAFF	TGTGCCTGGCAAGGGGGGAACACTGAAGCTTTCTTT
NA	TRBJ2-2	NA	TRBV4-3	CASSQDFAEPGELFF	TGCGCCAGCAGCCAAGATTTCGCAGAACCCGGGGAGCTGTTTTTT
TRBD2	TRBJ2-3	few	TRBV7-3	CASSRGTSVTGTDTQYF	TGTGCCAGCAGCCGCGGGACTAGCGTGACGGGCACAGATACGCAGTATTTT
NA	TRBJ1-2	NA	TRBV6-5	CASPVNYGYTF	TGTGCCAGCCCGGTAAACTATGGCTACACCTTC
TRBD1	TRBJ1-6	NA	TRBV30	CAWKGQGGSPLHF	TGTGCCTGGAAAGGACAGGGGGGATCACCCCTCCACTTT
NA	TRBJ2-5	few	TRBV9	CASSLRAGETQYF	TGTGCCAGCAGCTTACGAGCCGGGGAGACCCAGTACTTC
NA	TRBJ1-2	few	TRBV7-3	CASTGREGPGYTF	TGTGCCAGCACCGGACGGGAAGGGCCTGGCTACACCTTC
NA	TRBJ2-3	NA	TRBV29-1	CSVGLASTDTQYF	TGCAGCGTTGGCCTAGCAAGCACAGATACGCAGTATTTT
TRBD1	TRBJ2-1	few	TRBV7-3	CASSLQGAYGNEQFF	TGTGCCAGCAGCTTACAGGGGGCTTACGGGAATGAGCAGTTCTTC
NA	TRBJ1-5	NA	TRBV2	CASSEQVQPQHF	TGTGCCAGCAGTGAACAGGTCCAGCCCCAGCATTTT
TRBD2	TRBJ2-6	NA	TRBV13	CASRREGAGANVLTF	TGTGCCAGCAGGCGGGAGGGGGCTGGGGCCAACGTCCTGACTTTC
NA	TRBJ1-3	few	TRBV29-1	CSVGGVKGSGNTIYF	TGCAGCGTTGGGGGGGTGAAGGGCTCTGGAAACACCATATATTTT
NA	TRBJ1-1	few	TRBV7-9	CASSFQGNTEAFF	TGTGCCAGCAGCTTTCAGGGGAACACTGAAGCTTTCTTT
TRBD2	TRBJ2-1	few	TRBV5-1	CASSPSLAGATNEQFF	TGCGCCAGCAGCCCCTCACTAGCGGGGGCTACCAATGAGCAGTTCTTC
NA	TRBJ1-2	few	TRBV7-2	CASSLLTVRYGYTF	TGTGCCAGCAGCTTATTGACAGTTCGCTATGGCTACACCTTC
TRBD1	TRBJ1-1	NA	TRBV25-1	CASSRQGLNTEAFF	TGTGCCAGCAGTCGACAGGGCTTGAACACTGAAGCTTTCTTT
NA	TRBJ1-3	NA	TRBV30	CAWSLRSGNTIYF	TGTGCCTGGAGTCTCCGGTCTGGAAACACCATATATTTT
NA	TRBJ1-5	NA	TRBV2	CASSDRPLSNQPQHF	TGTGCCAGCAGTGACAGGCCCCTTAGCAATCAGCCCCAGCATTTT
TRBD2	TRBJ2-3	NA	TRBV11-2	CASSPYTSGGTDTQYF	TGTGCCAGCAGCCCCTATACTAGCGGGGGCACAGATACGCAGTATTTT
NA	TRBJ1-2	few	TRBV7-9	CASSRRVLNYGYTF	TGTGCCAGCAGCCGCAGGGTCCTTAACTATGGCTACACCTTC
NA	TRBJ2-7	NA	TRBV11-2	CASSERGLQYF	TGTGCCAGCAGCGAAAGGGGTTTGCAGTACTTC
TRBD2	TRBJ2-3	few	TRBV18	CASSPPGLAISDTQYF	TGTGCCAGCTCACCACCGGGACTAGCGATATCAGATACGCAGTATTTT
NA	TRBJ2-5	few	TRBV5-6	CASTPGRAEVLKTQYF	TGTGCCAGCACCCCCGGGCGGGCGGAGGTTCTGAAGACCCAGTACTTC
NA	TRBJ2-5	once	TRBV5-4	CASSSNGVETQYF	TGTGCCAGCAGCTCCAACGGGGTAGAGACCCAGTACTTC